Shown below are 24 T cell receptor beta chains from a single sample sequenced in a study of response to subunit inactivated influenza vaccine (dated by TCRdb to the late 2010s). Libraries were prepared through RT-PCR. Sequencing was performed on an Illumina HiSeq 2500. TCRdb reprocessing: public reads trimmed at Q25 with fastp, clones called with MiXCR, in-frame beta chains kept. Entries are consolidated by CDR3 protein sequence, retaining the most common genes and DNA. The sample records roughly 160,000 distinct CDR3 sequences, roughly 10% of which are singletons. The ten largest make up roughly a third of the sample. The specimen was CD8+ T cells sorted from PBMCs, collected around 25 months after vaccination. The receptors derive from a man between 50 and 75 years old who received an inactivated influenza vaccine. Donor details come from another sample of the same person, matched by shared clones.

The chain uses TRBV30 and TRBJ2-7; possibly TRBD2 for D (5 bases). This CDR3 is built from 13 residues. Germline CDR1 GTSNPN, CDR2 SVGIG (reference sequence). Trimming removed 0 bases at V and 6 bases at J, with 12 bases between. This CDR3 is CAWSVRLAGEQYF. In DNA form, the CDR3 reads TGTGCCTGGAGTGTACGGCTAGCAGGCGAGCAGTACTTC.

V is TRBV7-9 and J is TRBJ2-7, with 11 bases fitting TRBD2. CDR1 is SEHNR, CDR2 FQNEAQ, per germline (reference sequence). CDR3 length: 14 amino acids. V trimming: 4 bases; J trimming: 6 bases; junction bases outside the gene matches: 5. The CDR3 DNA follows: TGTGCCAGCAGCTCGGGACTAGCGGAGGGCGAGCAGTACTTC. It is translated as CASSSGLAEGEQYF.

This clonotype was observed a handful of times. The V and J genes are TRBV19 and TRBJ2-7; 9 nucleotides line up with TRBD1. The V segment lost 1 base and the J segment 3 bases; nucleotides outside the gene matches: 1. The CDR3 covers 14 residues. Germline CDR1 reads LNHDA; CDR2 reads SQIVND (reference sequence). The chain's CDR3 is CASSIADRGYEQYF. The CDR3 DNA reads as TGTGCCAGTAGTATAGCGGACAGGGGCTACGAGCAGTACTTC. Full variable domain (outside the CDR3, taken from reference TRBV19 and TRBJ2-7): DGGITQSPKYLFRKEGQNVTLSCEQNLNHDAMYWYRQDPGQGLRLIYYSQIVNDFQKGDIAEGYSVSREKKESFPLTVTSAQKNPTAFYLCASSIADRGYEQYFGPGTRLTVT.

This clonotype was observed a handful of times. The chain has TRBV4-1 and TRBJ2-3, with 8 bases identical to TRBD1. CDR1 is MGHRA and CDR2 is YSYEKL in the germline V gene. The length of the CDR3 is 15 residues. J was trimmed by 6 bases and V by 4 bases; bases with no gene match: 9. The CDR3 region is CASSPRPTGVDTQYF. CDR3 nucleotide sequence: TGCGCCAGCAGCCCCCGACCGACAGGGGTGGATACGCAGTATTTT.

This clonotype was counted only a few times. V gene TRBV9 combines with J gene TRBJ1-3; no definite D call. Germline assignment: CDR1 SGDLS and CDR2 YYNGEE. V lost 2 bases and J 4 bases, leaving 4 bases between the germline ends. The CDR3 runs to 12 residues. The CDR3, as DNA: TGTGCCAGCAGCGTCTCCGGAAACACCATATATTTT. Translation gives CASSVSGNTIYF.

The chain carries TRBV12-3 or TRBV12-4 and TRBJ1-2; the match to TRBD1 covers 7 bases. V shed 5 bases and J 2 bases; nucleotides not matched to a gene: 11. CDR3 length: 16 amino acids. DNA for the CDR3: TGTGCCAGCAGTCCGAACCTAGGGACAGAAAACTATGGCTACACCTTC. Translated: CASSPNLGTENYGYTF.

In its sample, this clonotype was seen a few times. V gene TRBV9 combines with J gene TRBJ2-3; 11 nucleotides align to TRBD2. The CDR3 totals 16 residues. Unmatched junction bases numbered 9, after V lost 7 bases and J lost 2 bases. Germline V gives CDR1 SGDLS, CDR2 YYNGEE. This CDR3 is CASGRFSGRATDTQYF. DNA of the CDR3: TGTGCCAGCGGGCGGTTTAGCGGGAGGGCCACAGATACGCAGTATTTT. The complete variable domain, with remaining parts taken from reference TRBV9 and TRBJ2-3, reads DSGVTQTPKHLITATGQRVTLRCSPRSGDLSVYWYQQSLDQGLQFLIQYYNGEERAKGNILERFSAQQFPDLHSELNLSSLELGDSALYFCASGRFSGRATDTQYFGPGTRLTVL.

This clonotype showed up many times. J is TRBJ2-7 and V is TRBV20-1, with TRBD1 as a possible D gene (5 bases). V was trimmed by 6 bases and J by 3 bases, leaving 15 bases between them. CDR1 and CDR2 from the germline V gene are DFQATT and SNEGSKA (reference sequence). The CDR3 length is 13 residues. The CDR3 bases are TGCAGTGCAGGGGCCGCCGATATCTACGAGCAGTACTTC. Protein: CSAGAADIYEQYF.

This clonotype was counted ten times or more. The J gene is TRBJ2-3, the V gene TRBV6-1; 7 nucleotides match TRBD1. The germline V gene has CDR1 MNHNS and CDR2 SASEGT. V dropped 7 bases and J dropped 3; count of bases not matched to a gene: 4. The CDR3 covers 13 residues. CDR3 loop: CASKYRGTDTQYF. DNA of the CDR3: TGTGCCAGCAAATACAGGGGAACAGATACGCAGTATTTT.

The V call is TRBV21-1, the J call TRBJ2-5; the listed D gene, TRBD2, was not tested against the DNA. TRBV21-1 is a documented pseudogene. This CDR3 is built from 16 residues. The chain's CDR3 is CASTARIKREGETQYF. As DNA, the CDR3 is TGTGCCAGCACCGCAAGAATTAAGCGGGAGGGAGAGACCCAGTACTTC.

This clonotype was recorded a few times. The chain links TRBV14 to TRBJ2-7; perhaps TRBD1 as D (5 bases). In germline, CDR1 is SGHDN, CDR2 FVKESK. V was trimmed by 4 bases and J by 1 base, leaving 11 bases between them. This CDR3 comprises 14 residues. Written as DNA, the CDR3 is TGTGCCAGCAGCCCCCAGGGATCTTCCTACGAGCAGTACTTC. Translation gives CASSPQGSSYEQYF.

This clonotype was detected only a few times. The CDR3 DNA reads TGTGCCACCAGTGTATTCGGGGAGCTGTTTTTT. Translated: CATSVFGELFF. The V call is TRBV24-1, the J call TRBJ2-2; D gene unclear. Trimming stripped 5 bases from V and 7 bases from J, with 4 bases between. The CDR3 is 11 amino acids. The germline V gene encodes CDR1 KGHDR and CDR2 SFDVKD.

There are a few counts of this clonotype. The V and J genes are TRBV6-2 or TRBV6-3 and TRBJ1-1; possible D gene TRBD1, 5 bases. The CDR3 length is 13 residues. V lost 5 bases and J 5 bases, leaving 12 bases between the germline ends. CDR1 is MNHEY, CDR2 SVGEGT, per germline. Here the CDR3 DNA reads TGTGCCAGCAGTCGGGGGGTAGGGACTGAAGCTTTCTTT. Its protein product is CASSRGVGTEAFF.

This rearrangement joins TRBV27 to TRBJ1-4; D may be TRBD1 (5 bases). With 5 bases removed from V and 7 bases from J, the gap between germline ends came to 14 bases. Germline CDR1 is MNHEY and CDR2 is SMNVEV (reference sequence). The CDR3 totals 14 residues. CDR3 sequence reads: CASSKLGVGEKLFF. The CDR3 DNA is TGTGCCAGCAGTAAACTGGGGGTCGGTGAAAAACTGTTTTTT.

The table lists this clonotype with a count of one. V and J are TRBV30 and TRBJ2-1, with unresolved D. Trimming removed 0 bases from V and 5 bases from J, with 11 bases in between. The CDR3 extends over 14 amino acids. Per the germline V gene, CDR1 is GTSNPN and CDR2 is SVGIG (reference sequence). CDR3 coding DNA: TGTGCCTGGAGTGTCTCGAGTCAGAACAATGAGCAGTTCTTC. Protein sequence: CAWSVSSQNNEQFF.

This clonotype was seen only a few times. V is TRBV12-3 or TRBV12-4 and J is TRBJ2-1; D could derive from TRBD1 or TRBD2 (6 bases each). The CDR3 runs 15 residues. V was cut by 5 bases and J by 10 bases, with 21 bases left in between. This chain's CDR3 is CASSPRQVGAGEQFF. CDR3 nucleotide sequence: TGTGCCAGCAGTCCGCGACAGGTTGGGGCGGGAGAGCAGTTCTTC.

This clonotype was recorded at least ten times. This chain links TRBV2 with TRBJ2-1, with 13 positions matching TRBD2. This CDR3 region has 16 residues. V was clipped by 0 bases and J by 9 bases; unmatched bases: 5. CDR1 and CDR2 (germline): SNHLY, FYNNEI. The CDR3 coding sequence is TGTGCCAGCAGTGAAGCAAGCGGACTAGCGGGAGTTGAGCAGTTCTTC. The encoded protein is CASSEASGLAGVEQFF.

This clonotype was observed at least ten times. The chain recombines TRBV4-1 with TRBJ2-1; D call uncertain. The CDR3 sequence is 13 residues long. The V end lost 4 bases, the J end lost 3 bases, and 7 bases lay between the germline ends. The germline V gene has CDR1 MGHRA and CDR2 YSYEKL. The CDR3: CASSPSIYNEQFF. The DNA of the CDR3 is TGCGCCAGCAGCCCGTCGATCTACAATGAGCAGTTCTTC.

In this sample, this clonotype turned up many times. The gene calls are TRBV5-1 and TRBJ2-3, with a weak D call TRBD1 (6 bases). CDR3 size: 16 residues. Per the germline V gene, CDR1 is SGHRS and CDR2 is YFSETQ. V was shortened by 4 bases and J by 4 bases, with 19 bases between the two germline ends. The CDR3 DNA is TGCGCCAGCAGCGCAAACAGGGCGGCCGGGGCAGATACGCAGTATTTT. Its protein is CASSANRAAGADTQYF.

V and J are TRBV25-1 and TRBJ2-7, with TRBD1 matching 7 bases. Germline CDR1 is MGHDK and CDR2 is SYGVNS. Trimming took 7 bases from V and 7 from J; bases not matched to a gene: 7. CDR3 length: 12 residues. In nucleotides, the CDR3 is TGTGCCAGCAACGGACAGGTGGAAGAGCAGTACTTC. It is translated as CASNGQVEEQYF.

The gene calls are TRBV10-3 and TRBJ2-3; D call uncertain. The ends were cut back, 9 bases at V and 10 bases at J, with 8 bases in the middle. The V gene's germline CDR1 is ENHRY and CDR2 SYGVKD. The length of the CDR3 is 9 residues. For the CDR3, the DNA is TGTGCCATTGGGTTCCCGCAGTATTTT. Protein product: CAIGFPQYF.

Ten or more counts support this clonotype. V is TRBV12-3 or TRBV12-4 and J is TRBJ2-1; 7 bases align to TRBD1. CDR3 size: 12 residues. V shed 5 bases and J 7 bases; nucleotides not matched to a gene: 2. The CDR3 DNA follows: TGTGCCAGCAGTCCGACAGGGAATGAGCAGTTCTTC. Protein product: CASSPTGNEQFF.

The V call is TRBV6-5, the J call TRBJ1-3; D remains unclear. The CDR3 is 13 amino acids. The V and J ends lost 7 bases and 1 base respectively, with 8 bases between them. CDR1 is MNHEY and CDR2 is SVGAGI in the germline V gene. The CDR3 loop reads CASTTTSGNTIYF. CDR3 sequence (DNA): TGTGCCAGCACCACGACATCTGGAAACACCATATATTTT.

This clonotype showed up just a few times. The chain recombines TRBV12-3 or TRBV12-4 with TRBJ2-2; perhaps TRBD1 as D (7 bases). Trimming took 7 bases from V and 3 from J, leaving 18 bases between them. This CDR3 contains 16 residues. CDR3: CASKHSQGGDTGELFF. CDR3 nucleotides: TGTGCCAGCAAACATTCGCAGGGGGGAGACACCGGGGAGCTGTTTTTT.